Following are 5 T cell receptor beta chains from one sample sequenced in a study of OX40 agonist ivuxolimab in advanced cancers. Sequencing used immunoSEQ multiplex PCR; TCRdb keeps in-frame clones, though not all of them. This sample has about 100,000 clones, with around 93% found just once. Sequencing was performed on CD4+ or CD8+ T cells sorted from blood, taken in a trial of the OX40 agonist ivuxolimab. These receptors originate from an adult with an advanced solid tumor such as melanoma, head and neck, liver or kidney cancer.

This chain connects TRBV28 to TRBJ2-1; the D gene is possibly TRBD2 (6 bases). There are 17 residues in the CDR3. The germline CDR1 and CDR2 sequences are MDHEN and SYDVKM. The V gene lost 5 bases and the J gene lost 4 bases, with 21 bases spanning the gap. The CDR3, as DNA: TGTGCCAGCAGTCCCGGGACCTCCACCCTAGCGTACAATGAGCAGTTCTTC. Translating it yields CASSPGTSTLAYNEQFF. The full variable domain, its missing parts supplied by reference TRBV28 and TRBJ2-1, is DVKVTQSSRYLVKRTGEKVFLECVQDMDHENMFWYRQDPGLGLRLIYFSYDVKMKEKGDIPEGYSVSREKKERFSLILESASTNQTSMYLCASSPGTSTLAYNEQFFGPGTRLTVL.

V and J are TRBV7-3 and TRBJ2-2; 9 nucleotides agree with TRBD1. Germline trimming cut 6 bases from V and 2 bases from J; bases unmatched to any gene: 7. Looked up from germline, CDR1 is SGHTA and CDR2 is FQGTGA. This CDR3 is 16 amino acids long. The CDR3 bases are TGTGCCAGCAGTCCACAGGGGGCTGCAAACACCGGGGAGCTGTTTTTT. Its translation: CASSPQGAANTGELFF.

This clone was observed once. The rearrangement joins TRBV2 to TRBJ1-3; the D is unclear. There are 14 residues in the CDR3. V gave up 10 bases and J gave up 0 bases, with 13 bases separating them. Germline assignment: CDR1 SNHLY and CDR2 FYNNEI. CDR3 bases: TGTGCCACCCGGGAGTCGAGCTCTGGAAACACCATATATTTT. Translated, it gives CATRESSSGNTIYF.

The chain is built from TRBV5-1 and TRBJ2-6; 7 nucleotides line up with TRBD1. The V gene end was trimmed by 0 bases and the J gene end by 2 bases; junction bases not matched to a gene: 2. CDR3 size: 16 residues. In germline, CDR1 is SGHRS, CDR2 YFSETQ. Written as DNA, the CDR3 is TGCGCCAGCAGCTTGGAACAGGGGACTGGGGCCAACGTCCTGACTTTC. Protein sequence: CASSLEQGTGANVLTF. The complete variable domain, with remaining parts taken from reference TRBV5-1 and TRBJ2-6, reads KAGVTQTPRYLIKTRGQQVTLSCSPISGHRSVSWYQQTPGQGLQFLFEYFSETQRNKGNFPGRFSGRQFSNSRSEMNVSTLELGDSALYLCASSLEQGTGANVLTFGAGSRLTVL.

The chain uses TRBV9 and TRBJ2-7, with 8 bases lining up with TRBD1. The CDR3 extends over 14 amino acids. Germline V gene lookup returns CDR1 SGDLS and CDR2 YYNGEE. The trim removed 4 bases at V and 3 bases at J, leaving 6 bases unmatched. Here the CDR3 DNA reads TGTGCCAGCAGCCCGTGGACAGGGTTCTACGAGCAGTACTTC. Translation gives CASSPWTGFYEQYF.